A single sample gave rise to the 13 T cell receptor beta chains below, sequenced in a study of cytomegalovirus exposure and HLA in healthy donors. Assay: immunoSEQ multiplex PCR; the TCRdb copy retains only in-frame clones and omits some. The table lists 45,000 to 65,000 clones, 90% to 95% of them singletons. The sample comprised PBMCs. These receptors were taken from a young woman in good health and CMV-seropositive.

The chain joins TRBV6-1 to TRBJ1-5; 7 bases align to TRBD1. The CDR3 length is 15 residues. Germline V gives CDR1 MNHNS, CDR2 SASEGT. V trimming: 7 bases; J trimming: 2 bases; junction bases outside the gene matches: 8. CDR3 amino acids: CASTYRDRGNQPQHF. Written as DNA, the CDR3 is TGTGCCAGCACGTATAGAGACAGGGGCAATCAGCCCCAGCATTTT.

The CDR3, as DNA: TGTGCCAGCAGCTTTCGACAGTCTAATTCACCCCTCCACTTT. Translation gives CASSFRQSNSPLHF. The chain couples TRBV5-8 to TRBJ1-6; D might be TRBD1 (5 bases). This CDR3 is built from 14 residues. V dropped 2 bases and J dropped 6 bases, with 9 bases sitting between them. The V gene's germline CDR1 is SGHTS and CDR2 YDEGEE. Combining the CDR3 with reference TRBV5-8 and TRBJ1-6 gives the whole variable domain EAGVTQSPTHLIKTRGQQATLRCSPISGHTSVYWYQQALGLGLQFLLWYDEGEERNRGNFPPRFSGRQFPNYSSELNVNALELEDSALYLCASSFRQSNSPLHFGNGTRLTVT.

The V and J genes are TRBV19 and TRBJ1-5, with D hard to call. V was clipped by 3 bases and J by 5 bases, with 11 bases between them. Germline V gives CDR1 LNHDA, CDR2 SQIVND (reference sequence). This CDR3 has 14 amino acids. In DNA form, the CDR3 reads TGTGCCAGTAGTATCCTCCTTCAGGATCAGCCCCAGCATTTT. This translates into CASSILLQDQPQHF.

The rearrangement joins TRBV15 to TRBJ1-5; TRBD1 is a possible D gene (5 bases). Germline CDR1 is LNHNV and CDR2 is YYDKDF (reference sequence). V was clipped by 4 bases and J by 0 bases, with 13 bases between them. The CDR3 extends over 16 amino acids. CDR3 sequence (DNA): TGTGCCACCAGCACGCGGGACTTTTATAGCAATCAGCCCCAGCATTTT. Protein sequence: CATSTRDFYSNQPQHF.

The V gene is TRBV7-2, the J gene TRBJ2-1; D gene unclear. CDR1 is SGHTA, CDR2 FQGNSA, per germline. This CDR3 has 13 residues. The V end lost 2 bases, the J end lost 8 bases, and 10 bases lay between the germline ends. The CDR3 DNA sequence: TGTGCCAGCAGCTTACGACGGGTATATGAGCAGTTCTTC. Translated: CASSLRRVYEQFF.

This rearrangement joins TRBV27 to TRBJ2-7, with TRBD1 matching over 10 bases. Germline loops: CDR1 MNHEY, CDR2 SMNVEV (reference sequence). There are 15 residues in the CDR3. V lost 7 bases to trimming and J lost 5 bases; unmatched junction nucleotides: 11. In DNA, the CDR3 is TGTGCCAGCAATTTCCATGGGACAGGGGTTGACGAGCAGTACTTC. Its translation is CASNFHGTGVDEQYF.

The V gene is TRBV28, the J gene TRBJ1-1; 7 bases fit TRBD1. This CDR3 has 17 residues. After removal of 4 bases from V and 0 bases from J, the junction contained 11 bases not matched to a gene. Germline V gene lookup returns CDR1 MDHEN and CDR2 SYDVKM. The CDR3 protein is CASSWALRQGLNTEAFF. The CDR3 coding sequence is TGTGCCAGCAGTTGGGCCCTCCGACAGGGACTGAACACTGAAGCTTTCTTT.

The CDR3 spells CASSQARVLGYGYTF. CDR3 DNA: TGCGCCAGCAGCCAAGCTCGGGTGTTGGGCTATGGCTACACCTTC. The V and J genes are TRBV4-3 and TRBJ1-2, with D uncertain. The CDR3 extends over 15 amino acids. The germline gives CDR1 LGHNA, CDR2 YSLEER. V lost 1 base, J lost 4 bases, and 13 bases lay in between.

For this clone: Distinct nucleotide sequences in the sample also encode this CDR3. The CDR3 nucleotides are TGTGCCAGCAGTGACAGCGGGGGGCCAGATACGCAGTATTTT. It encodes CASSDSGGPDTQYF. The chain recombines TRBV6-4 with TRBJ2-3; 9 nucleotides match TRBD2. The CDR3 is 14 amino acids. V lost 2 bases to trimming and J lost 4 bases; unmatched junction nucleotides: 1. Germline V gives CDR1 MRHNA, CDR2 SNTAGT.

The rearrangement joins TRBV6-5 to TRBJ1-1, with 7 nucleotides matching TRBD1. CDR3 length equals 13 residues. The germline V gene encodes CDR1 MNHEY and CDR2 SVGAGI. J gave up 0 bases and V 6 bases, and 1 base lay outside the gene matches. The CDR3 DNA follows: TGTGCCAGCAGGGGACAGATGAACACTGAAGCTTTCTTT. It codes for CASRGQMNTEAFF.

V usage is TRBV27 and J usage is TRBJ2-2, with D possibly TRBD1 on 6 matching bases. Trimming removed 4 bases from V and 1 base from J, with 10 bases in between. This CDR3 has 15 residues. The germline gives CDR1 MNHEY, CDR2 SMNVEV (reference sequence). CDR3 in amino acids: CASSSSTGNTGELFF. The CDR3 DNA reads TGTGCCAGCAGTTCCTCGACAGGGAACACCGGGGAGCTGTTTTTT.

CDR3 amino acids: CSVGQGARSEGYTF. The CDR3, as DNA: TGCAGCGTTGGGCAGGGGGCGCGGTCGGAGGGCTACACCTTC. The chain uses TRBV29-1 and TRBJ1-2; TRBD1 aligns across 8 bases. V lost 4 bases, J lost 8 bases, and 12 bases stayed unmatched. CDR1 SQVTM and CDR2 ANQGSEA come from the germline V gene. The length of the CDR3 is 14 residues.

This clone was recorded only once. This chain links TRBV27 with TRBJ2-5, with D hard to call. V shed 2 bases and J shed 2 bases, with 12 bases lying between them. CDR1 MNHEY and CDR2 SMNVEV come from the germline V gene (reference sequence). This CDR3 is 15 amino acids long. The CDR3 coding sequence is TGTGCCAGCAGTTTAATCTATTCCAGGCAAGAGACCCAGTACTTC. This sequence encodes CASSLIYSRQETQYF.